The 12 T cell receptor beta chains below all came from one sample that was sequenced in a study of T cell changes during pregnancy in multiple sclerosis. TCRdb keeps only in-frame clones here, not all; method: immunoSEQ multiplex PCR. This sample has some 70,000 clones, with about 90% found just once. Sample: peripheral blood, taken in the second trimester of pregnancy. Every receptor here comes from a female donor with multiple sclerosis, enrolled in a pregnancy study.

The chain is built from TRBV7-9 and TRBJ1-4; 7 nucleotides line up with TRBD1. Losses at the gene ends were 5 bases for V and 4 bases for J; bases not matched to a gene: 13. Germline V gene lookup returns CDR1 SEHNR and CDR2 FQNEAQ (reference sequence). There are 17 residues in the CDR3. The CDR3: CASSGEEGAVSNEKLFF. Written as DNA, the CDR3 is TGTGCCAGCAGCGGAGAGGAGGGGGCAGTAAGTAATGAAAAACTGTTTTTT.

The chain joins TRBV29-1 to TRBJ1-1; D gene ambiguous. Looked up from germline, CDR1 is SQVTM and CDR2 is ANQGSEA. Trimming shortened V by 0 bases and J by 1 base, and 15 bases separated the two germline ends. The CDR3 contains 16 residues. The CDR3 nucleotides are TGCAGCGTTGAAGATCTTGAGGTTCTCTGGAACACTGAAGCTTTCTTT. Amino acids: CSVEDLEVLWNTEAFF.

This rearrangement joins TRBV4-2 to TRBJ2-1; 10 bases align to TRBD2. After removal of 1 base from V and 5 bases from J, the junction contained 8 bases not matched to a gene. This CDR3 is built from 17 residues. Germline CDR1 LGHNA, CDR2 YNFKEQ. CDR3 nucleotide sequence: TGTGCCAGCAGCCAAGCTAGCGGGGGACGCTCAAACAATGAGCAGTTCTTC. Translating it yields CASSQASGGRSNNEQFF.

The V and J genes are TRBV7-8 and TRBJ1-1, with D tentatively TRBD1 (5 bases). Trimming stripped 5 bases from V and 4 bases from J, with 14 bases between. CDR3 length equals 14 residues. Germline V lookup: CDR1 SGHVS, CDR2 FQNEAQ. The CDR3 sequence: CASSPQAGGTEAFF. The CDR3 DNA reads TGTGCCAGCAGCCCACAGGCGGGGGGCACTGAAGCTTTCTTT.

The chain has TRBV5-4 and TRBJ1-5; D is ambiguous. CDR3 size: 14 residues. V lost 0 bases, J lost 6 bases, and 10 bases lay in between. CDR1 and CDR2 (germline): SGHNT, YYREEE (reference sequence). Here the CDR3 DNA reads TGTGCCAGCAGCTTGGGAGGGATCGGTCAGCCCCAGCATTTT. Protein product: CASSLGGIGQPQHF.

Notes on this clone: At one boundary the junction diverges from the germline segment, which might be a read error. The chain couples TRBV7-7 to TRBJ2-7; perhaps TRBD2 as D (5 bases). This CDR3 is built from 14 residues. From germline, CDR1 is SSHAT and CDR2 FNYEAQ (reference sequence). The DNA of the CDR3 is TGTGCTAGCAGCCTCCCTGACGGGGACTACGAGCAGTACTTC. This encodes CASSLPDGDYEQYF.

This clone came up once. V and J are TRBV5-6 and TRBJ2-3; 9 bases map to TRBD2. Germline-derived CDR1 and CDR2 are SGHDT and YYEEEE. The CDR3 covers 15 residues. V dropped 0 bases and J dropped 7; count of bases not matched to a gene: 6. CDR3 in amino acids: CASSLGLAGYNTQYF. The CDR3 nucleotides read TGTGCCAGCAGCTTGGGGCTAGCGGGGTATAATACGCAGTATTTT.

This chain joins TRBV9 and TRBJ2-3; weak D call: TRBD1 (5 bases). Trimming pared 10 bases from V and 4 bases from J, leaving 16 bases between. In germline, CDR1 is SGDLS, CDR2 YYNGEE. The CDR3 has 13 amino acids. CDR3 sequence (DNA): TGTGCCGGTTCTCAGGCCAGGGCAGATACGCAGTATTTT. Translation gives CAGSQARADTQYF.

The chain couples TRBV6-1 to TRBJ2-5; the match to TRBD2 covers 10 bases. CDR3 length: 14 amino acids. Germline V gene lookup returns CDR1 MNHNS and CDR2 SASEGT. The V segment lost 10 bases and the J segment 13 bases; nucleotides outside the gene matches: 18. This CDR3 reads CATNPLAGARSLYF. The CDR3 nucleotides are TGTGCCACCAACCCCCTAGCGGGGGCCCGGTCCCTGTACTTC.

The chain links TRBV6-5 to TRBJ2-2; no reliable D call. This CDR3 is built from 12 residues. Trimming stripped 6 bases from V and 7 bases from J, with 9 bases between. Germline loops: CDR1 MNHEY, CDR2 SVGAGI. In DNA, the CDR3 is TGTGCCAGCAGGTTTACGGGCGGGGAGCTGTTTTTT. Encoded protein: CASRFTGGELFF.

The V call is TRBV18, the J call TRBJ2-7, with 7 positions matching TRBD1. CDR1 and CDR2 from the germline V gene are KGHSH and LQKENI. The CDR3 runs 16 residues. The J segment lost 4 bases and the V segment lost 3 bases, leaving 12 bases of the junction unmatched. The CDR3 DNA reads TGTGCCAGCTCACCCAGCCGGGACAGCGGACGGTACGAGCAGTACTTC. Amino acid sequence: CASSPSRDSGRYEQYF.

The rearrangement joins TRBV11-3 to TRBJ1-6, with D possibly matching TRBD1 (5 bases). The CDR3 sequence is 13 residues long. CDR1 is SGHNT and CDR2 is YENEEA in the germline V gene. The V and J ends lost 3 bases and 10 bases respectively, with 10 bases between them. This chain's CDR3 is CASSLGGRSPLHF. CDR3 bases: TGTGCCAGCAGCTTGGGGGGGAGATCACCCCTCCACTTT.